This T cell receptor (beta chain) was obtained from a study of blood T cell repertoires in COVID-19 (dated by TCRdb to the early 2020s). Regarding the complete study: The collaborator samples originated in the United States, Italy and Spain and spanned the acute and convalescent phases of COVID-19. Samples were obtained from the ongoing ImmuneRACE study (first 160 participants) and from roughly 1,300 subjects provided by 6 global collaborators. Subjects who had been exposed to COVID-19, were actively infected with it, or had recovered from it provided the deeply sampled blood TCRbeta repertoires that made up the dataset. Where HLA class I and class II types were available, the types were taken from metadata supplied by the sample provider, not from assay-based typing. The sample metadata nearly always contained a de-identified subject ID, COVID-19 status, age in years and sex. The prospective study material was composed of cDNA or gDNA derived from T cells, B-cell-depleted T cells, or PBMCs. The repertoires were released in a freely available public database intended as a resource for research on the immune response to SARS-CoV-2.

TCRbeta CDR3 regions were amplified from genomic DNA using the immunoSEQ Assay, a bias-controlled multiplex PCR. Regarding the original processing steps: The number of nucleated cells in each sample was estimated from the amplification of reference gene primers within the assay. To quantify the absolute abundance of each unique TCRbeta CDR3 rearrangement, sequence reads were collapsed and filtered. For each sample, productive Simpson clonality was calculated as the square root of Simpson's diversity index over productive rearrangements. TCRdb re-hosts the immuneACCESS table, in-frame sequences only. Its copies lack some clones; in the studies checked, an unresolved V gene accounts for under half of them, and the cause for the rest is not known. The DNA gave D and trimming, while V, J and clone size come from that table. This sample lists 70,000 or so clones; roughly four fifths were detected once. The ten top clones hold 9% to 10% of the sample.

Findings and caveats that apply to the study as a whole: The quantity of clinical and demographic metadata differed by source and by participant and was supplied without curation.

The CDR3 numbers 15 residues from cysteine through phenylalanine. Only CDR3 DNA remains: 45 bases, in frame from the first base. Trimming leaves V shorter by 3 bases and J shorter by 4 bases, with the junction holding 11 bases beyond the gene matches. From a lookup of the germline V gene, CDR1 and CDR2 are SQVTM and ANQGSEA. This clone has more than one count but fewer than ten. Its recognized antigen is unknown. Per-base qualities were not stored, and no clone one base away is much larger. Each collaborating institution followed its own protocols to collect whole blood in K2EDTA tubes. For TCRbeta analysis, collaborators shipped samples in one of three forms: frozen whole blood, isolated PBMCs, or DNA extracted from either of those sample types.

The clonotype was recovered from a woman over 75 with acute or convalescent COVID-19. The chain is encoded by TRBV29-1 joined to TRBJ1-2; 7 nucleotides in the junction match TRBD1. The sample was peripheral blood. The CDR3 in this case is CSVDSLPQGGYGYTF. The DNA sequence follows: TGCAGCGTTGATAGTCTCCCTCAGGGGGGCTATGGCTACACCTTC.